Following are 24 T cell receptor beta chains from one sample sequenced in a study of early T cells in non-severe SARS-CoV-2 infection. TCRdb re-derived calls from the 5' RACE reads in MiXCR, one entry per CDR3 protein. The sample includes about 48,000 distinct CDR3 sequences, more than 6.5% of them seen just once. The sample taken for sequencing was whole blood. Source of these receptors: an adult who was a healthcare worker with PCR-confirmed SARS-CoV-2 infection or an uninfected control (not recorded which).

This clonotype showed up many times. The chain is built from TRBV5-1 and TRBJ1-4, with D perhaps matching TRBD1 (5 bases). CDR3 length equals 12 residues. Trimming left V 6 bases short and J 7 bases short, with 10 bases between. Per the germline V gene, CDR1 is SGHRS and CDR2 is YFSETQ. The CDR3, as DNA: TGCGCCAGCACCCCGGGGGGTGAAAAACTGTTTTTT. Amino acid sequence: CASTPGGEKLFF.

The V call is TRBV28, the J call TRBJ2-6; TRBD1 might be the D (5 bases). Trimming took 3 bases from V and 1 from J, leaving 10 bases between them. Germline CDR1 reads MDHEN; CDR2 reads SYDVKM. CDR3 length equals 16 residues. The CDR3 DNA reads TGTGCCAGCAGTTTGGCAGGGCGATCTGGGGCCAACGTCCTGACTTTC. Translation: CASSLAGRSGANVLTF.

This chain links TRBV29-1 with TRBJ2-1; D might be TRBD1 (6 bases). This CDR3 is built from 11 residues. CDR1 SQVTM and CDR2 ANQGSEA come from the germline V gene. V was clipped by 2 bases and J by 10 bases, with 9 bases between them. The CDR3 here is CSVERQGEQFF. CDR3 nucleotide sequence: TGCAGCGTTGAACGGCAGGGGGAGCAGTTCTTC.

The V call is TRBV12-3 or TRBV12-4, the J call TRBJ1-4; no definite D call. The CDR3 length is 15 residues. Trimming cost V 6 bases and J 1 base, with 12 bases left between them. Written as DNA, the CDR3 is TGTGCCAGCAGACTTAATCGTGGAACTAATGAAAAACTGTTTTTT. Translation: CASRLNRGTNEKLFF.

This clonotype was seen a few times. This rearrangement joins TRBV19 to TRBJ2-1, with D unclear. The CDR3 runs to 13 residues. Per germline, CDR1 LNHDA and CDR2 SQIVND (reference sequence). Trimming shortened V by 10 bases and J by 6 bases, and 16 bases separated the two germline ends. The CDR3 DNA is TGTGCCACGAACTACGGGTCGAGCAATGAGCAGTTCTTC. Residues: CATNYGSSNEQFF.

This clonotype appeared many times. V is TRBV9 and J is TRBJ2-3; 9 bases line up with TRBD2. The CDR3 has 16 residues. J was trimmed by 0 bases and V by 0 bases; bases with no gene match: 2. In germline, CDR1 is SGDLS, CDR2 YYNGEE. This CDR3 is CASSVGRGGSTDTQYF. As DNA, the CDR3 is TGTGCCAGCAGCGTAGGGCGGGGGGGCAGCACAGATACGCAGTATTTT.

This clonotype was observed many times. The chain carries TRBV28 and TRBJ2-7; no definite D call. The CDR3 spans 13 residues. Looked up from germline, CDR1 is MDHEN and CDR2 is SYDVKM. Trimming shortened V by 3 bases and J by 3 bases, and 9 bases separated the two germline ends. The CDR3 loop reads CASSLPDIYEQYF. The CDR3 DNA sequence: TGTGCCAGCAGTTTGCCAGACATCTACGAGCAGTACTTC.

This clonotype was picked up many times. V gene TRBV12-3 or TRBV12-4 combines with J gene TRBJ2-1; D could derive from TRBD1 or TRBD2 (5 bases each). V lost 3 bases to trimming and J lost 3 bases, with 12 bases between them. The CDR3 length is 15 residues. For the CDR3, the DNA is TGTGCCAGCAGTTTGAAGGGACCCATCTACAATGAGCAGTTCTTC. Amino acids: CASSLKGPIYNEQFF.

This clonotype has a count of ten or more. One end of the junction does not line up with germline, which may come from a read error. The V and J genes are TRBV11-2 and TRBJ1-2, with D unclear. CDR1 and CDR2 from the germline V gene are SGHAT and FQNNGV. This CDR3 is built from 13 residues. The CDR3 nucleotides are TGTGCCAGCAGCCTAGAGACCTACTATGGCTACACCTTC. Encoded protein: CASSLETYYGYTF.

This clonotype was recorded a few times. The V call is TRBV11-2, the J call TRBJ1-5, with a weak D call TRBD1 (6 bases). Per germline, CDR1 SGHAT and CDR2 FQNNGV. Trimming stripped 5 bases from V and 4 bases from J, with 15 bases between. The CDR3 covers 15 residues. CDR3 residues: CASSPDSLRNQPQHF. For the CDR3, the DNA is TGTGCCAGCAGCCCGGACAGTTTAAGAAATCAGCCCCAGCATTTT.

The sample holds many counts of this clonotype. This chain joins TRBV7-9 and TRBJ2-1; unclear D gene. Trimming took off 2 bases at V and 8 bases at J, with 13 bases between the two ends. This CDR3 is built from 14 residues. Germline V gene lookup returns CDR1 SEHNR and CDR2 FQNEAQ (reference sequence). The CDR3 spells CASSLPSGRDEQFF. The CDR3 DNA is TGTGCCAGCAGCTTACCGTCAGGACGAGATGAGCAGTTCTTC.

This clonotype showed up many times. The chain uses TRBV6-6 and TRBJ1-4; D may be TRBD1 (5 bases). This CDR3 has 14 amino acids. V was pared by 2 bases and J by 5 bases, with 9 bases between. Germline loops: CDR1 MNHNY, CDR2 SVGAGI (reference sequence). CDR3 sequence reads: CASSYQGMNEKLFF. The CDR3 nucleotides read TGTGCCAGCAGTTACCAGGGAATGAATGAAAAACTGTTTTTT.

The table lists this clonotype with a few counts. CDR3 bases: TGCAGTGCTAGTAGGGGCAGGGGATTAAACCACGAGCAGTACTTC. Translating gives CSASRGRGLNHEQYF. The chain has TRBV20-1 and TRBJ2-7; perhaps TRBD1 as D (6 bases). The CDR3 consists of 15 residues. Trimming took 3 bases from V and 5 from J, leaving 20 bases between them. CDR1 is DFQATT and CDR2 is SNEGSKA in the germline V gene (reference sequence).

This clonotype was counted ten times or more. The chain employs TRBV2 and TRBJ1-6; a weak D match, TRBD1 (6 bases). CDR1 SNHLY and CDR2 FYNNEI come from the germline V gene. There are 14 residues in the CDR3. V was trimmed by 6 bases and J by 9 bases, leaving 15 bases between them. CDR3 sequence reads: CASSATGLGSPLHF. CDR3 bases: TGTGCCAGCAGCGCCACAGGGTTGGGTTCACCCCTCCACTTT.

This clonotype was found a few times. The rearrangement uses TRBV7-2 and TRBJ1-6; D is unclear. This CDR3 is built from 13 residues. Germline V gene lookup returns CDR1 SGHTA and CDR2 FQGNSA. Trimming stripped 5 bases from V and 8 bases from J, with 10 bases between. DNA of the CDR3: TGTGCCAGCAGCCCAAGGAGGGATTCACCCCTCCACTTT. This encodes CASSPRRDSPLHF.

In this sample, this clonotype turned up many times. The V and J genes are TRBV2 and TRBJ2-3, with D tentatively TRBD2 (5 bases). Germline lookup yields CDR1 SNHLY and CDR2 FYNNEI. The CDR3 length is 12 residues. This CDR3 reads CGGSKSTDTQYF. The DNA for the CDR3 is TGTGGAGGGTCCAAGAGCACAGATACGCAGTATTTT.

There are many counts of this clonotype. This chain uses TRBV12-3 or TRBV12-4 with TRBJ1-2, with D tentatively TRBD1 (5 bases). The CDR3 totals 14 residues. Trimming left V 5 bases short and J 4 bases short, with 14 bases between. CDR3 residues: CASSARRGSYGYTF. CDR3 coding DNA: TGTGCCAGCAGTGCCAGAAGGGGTTCCTATGGCTACACCTTC.

This clonotype has a handful of counts. V gene TRBV5-4 combines with J gene TRBJ1-1; D might be TRBD1 (5 bases). V lost 0 bases and J 4 bases, leaving 13 bases between the germline ends. The CDR3 consists of 15 residues. CDR1 and CDR2 (germline): SGHNT, YYREEE (reference sequence). The CDR3 loop is CASSLGQPLGTEAFF. The DNA of the CDR3 is TGTGCCAGCAGCTTGGGACAGCCCCTGGGCACTGAAGCTTTCTTT.

This clonotype came up a few times. J is TRBJ2-1 and V is TRBV7-9; TRBD2 matches 10 bases. The CDR3 runs to 15 residues. V shed 6 bases, J shed 6 bases, and the junction held 8 bases outside the gene matches. Germline assignment: CDR1 SEHNR and CDR2 FQNEAQ (reference sequence). CDR3 coding DNA: TGTGCCAGCAGTATCCCGGGACTAGCGTTCAATGAGCAGTTCTTC. Its translation is CASSIPGLAFNEQFF. The full variable domain, rest sourced from reference TRBV7-9 and TRBJ2-1, is DTGVSQNPRHKITKRGQNVTFRCDPISEHNRLYWYRQTLGQGPEFLTYFQNEAQLEKSRLLSDRFSAERPKGSFSTLEIQRTEQGDSAMYLCASSIPGLAFNEQFFGPGTRLTVL.

In this sample, this clonotype turned up many times. This chain connects TRBV20-1 to TRBJ2-7; perhaps D is TRBD1 or TRBD2 (6 bases each). Trimming left V 3 bases short and J 3 bases short, with 21 bases between. CDR3 length equals 16 residues. Germline lookup yields CDR1 DFQATT and CDR2 SNEGSKA (reference sequence). The CDR3 sequence: CSARSIDRGTHYEQYF. CDR3 nucleotide sequence: TGCAGTGCTAGGTCGATCGACCGCGGGACACACTACGAGCAGTACTTC.

This clonotype was counted at least ten times. The V call is TRBV7-9, the J call TRBJ1-5; D is perhaps TRBD1 (5 bases). The germline V gene encodes CDR1 SEHNR and CDR2 FQNEAQ (reference sequence). The CDR3 spans 16 residues. The V gene lost 0 bases and the J gene lost 6 bases, with 15 bases spanning the gap. DNA for the CDR3: TGTGCCAGCAGCTTAGCTTTTGGGGGGGTCGGTCAGCCCCAGCATTTT. Its protein is CASSLAFGGVGQPQHF. Combining the CDR3 with reference TRBV7-9 and TRBJ1-5 gives the whole variable domain DTGVSQNPRHKITKRGQNVTFRCDPISEHNRLYWYRQTLGQGPEFLTYFQNEAQLEKSRLLSDRFSAERPKGSFSTLEIQRTEQGDSAMYLCASSLAFGGVGQPQHFGDGTRLSIL.

This clonotype occurred a few times. The gene calls are TRBV11-1 and TRBJ2-7; perhaps D is TRBD1 or TRBD2 (5 bases each). Trimming removed 2 bases at V and 5 bases at J, with 16 bases between. Germline V gene lookup returns CDR1 SGHAT and CDR2 FQDESV (reference sequence). The CDR3 consists of 15 residues. The CDR3 coding sequence is TGTGCCAGCAGCTTAACCGGGACCGAGAACCACGAGCAGTACTTC. It translates to CASSLTGTENHEQYF.

The chain is built from TRBV20-1 and TRBJ1-2; D ambiguous. V was trimmed by 3 bases and J by 4 bases, leaving 9 bases between them. Looked up from germline, CDR1 is DFQATT and CDR2 is SNEGSKA (reference sequence). The CDR3 is made up of 12 amino acids. CDR3 DNA: TGCAGTGCTAGTGCCGGGCCCTATGGCTACACCTTC. It codes for CSASAGPYGYTF.

The sample holds a few counts of this clonotype. The rearrangement joins TRBV2 to TRBJ1-1, with TRBD1 as a possible D gene (5 bases). V lost 8 bases and J lost 1, with 8 bases in between. The CDR3 length is 12 residues. Germline CDR1 SNHLY, CDR2 FYNNEI. CDR3 region: CASLGGNTEAFF. CDR3 in DNA: TGTGCCAGCCTGGGGGGGAACACTGAAGCTTTCTTT.